Listed below are T cell receptor beta chains from one sample, sequenced in a study of OX40 agonist ivuxolimab in advanced cancers. Profiled with immunoSEQ multiplex PCR; TCRdb holds only in-frame clones, not every one. The sample yields 98,000 or so clones, roughly 80% seen once. Source: CD4+ or CD8+ T cells sorted from blood, taken in a trial of the OX40 agonist ivuxolimab. These receptors came from an adult with an advanced solid tumor such as melanoma, head and neck, liver or kidney cancer. The conserved cysteine and the conserved F or W are not part of the CDR3 here. The D gene is left open where the match is weak.

J gene | D gene | V gene | CDR3 protein
TRBJ1-5 | TRBD1 | TRBV4-2 | ASSQEGRGGRGHQPQH
TRBJ2-5 | NA | TRBV28 | ASSYPLDITGETQY
TRBJ2-1 | NA | TRBV28 | ASLGRTYNEQF
TRBJ2-7 | NA | TRBV2 | ASTGDRGSKY
TRBJ1-3 | NA | TRBV14 | ASSQRPGDTAGNTIY
TRBJ1-1 | TRBD1 | TRBV10-3 | AIRTLGQGATEAF
TRBJ2-3 | NA | TRBV7-7 | ASSLGVSTDTQY
TRBJ1-2 | NA | TRBV7-2 | ASSSRTGGSSNYGYT
TRBJ1-6 | NA | TRBV28 | ASSPGDGSHSPLH
TRBJ1-2 | NA | TRBV4-2 | ASTSPGYGYT
TRBJ2-7 | NA | TRBV18 | ASSERGRAYEQY
TRBJ1-3 | NA | TRBV18 | ASSSMGQAGNTIY
TRBJ1-1 | NA | TRBV2 | ASSEYWGSGAF
TRBJ2-7 | NA | TRBV4-1 | ASSHEGATRYEQY
TRBJ2-7 | NA | TRBV5-1 | ASSLVPLGTAYEQY
TRBJ2-7 | TRBD2 | TRBV7-9 | ASKRLAGEQY
TRBJ2-7 | NA | TRBV2 | ASSESGISEQY
TRBJ1-2 | NA | TRBV5-4 | ASRVAGNYGYT
TRBJ2-7 | TRBD2 | TRBV7-9 | ASSFFSLADEQY
TRBJ1-2 | NA | TRBV7-2 | ASSTPGGEVHT
TRBJ2-1 | TRBD2 | TRBV5-1 | ASSPGLATTNNEQF
TRBJ2-7 | TRBD1 | TRBV19 | ASSMGGTGTYEQY
TRBJ1-2 | TRBD1 | TRBV6-5 | ASSPGQGVVYGYT
TRBJ1-5 | TRBD1 | TRBV5-1 | ASSLTGQENQPQH
TRBJ2-1 | TRBD2 | TRBV10-3 | AISGGRLPNEQF
TRBJ2-2 | TRBD1 | TRBV15 | ATSRVGTGKAGELF
TRBJ1-3 | NA | TRBV7-9 | ASSPPVRLNTIY
TRBJ2-6 | TRBD2 | TRBV6-1 | ASRPGGSGANVLT
TRBJ1-4 | TRBD1 | TRBV7-9 | ASRSRTGRNEKLF
TRBJ1-2 | NA | TRBV6-5 | ASSSVNYGYT
TRBJ2-2 | TRBD2 | TRBV7-2 | ASSLGVSSGTGELF
TRBJ2-3 | TRBD2 | TRBV4-1 | ASSQESGRAGLVEDTQY
TRBJ2-3 | NA | TRBV27 | ASSLSLGGGPTDTQY
TRBJ1-6 | NA | TRBV6-5 | ASSYSRMGNSPLH
TRBJ1-2 | TRBD1 | TRBV6-5 | ASRTGGRYGYT
TRBJ2-2 | NA | TRBV2 | ASSETRGNTGELF
TRBJ2-7 | TRBD2 | TRBV30 | AWRTGTSGIGEQY
TRBJ2-7 | NA | TRBV6-9 | AILFYEQY
TRBJ2-5 | TRBD1 | TRBV2 | ASKQTGVGRETQY
TRBJ2-1 | NA | TRBV5-4 | ASSLKRGYNEQF
TRBJ2-1 | NA | TRBV6-5 | ASSYFLGGPYNEQF
TRBJ1-4 | NA | TRBV19 | ASSGTSATNEKLF
TRBJ2-5 | TRBD1 | TRBV11-3 | ASSPGDREGETQY
TRBJ2-7 | TRBD1 | TRBV29-1 | SVRQGPYEQY
TRBJ2-5 | NA | TRBV20-1 | SAQFQETQY
TRBJ1-4 | TRBD1 | TRBV2 | ASSRQGFTNEKLF
TRBJ1-4 | NA | TRBV7-8 | ASSRRGRATNEKLF
TRBJ2-1 | TRBD2 | TRBV7-7 | ASSPGLAGQAWAEQF
TRBJ2-7 | NA | TRBV19 | ASSMEGYEQY
TRBJ2-1 | TRBD1 | TRBV5-4 | ASSRDRGSYNEQF
TRBJ1-2 | TRBD1 | TRBV28 | ASSLPWDSYYGYT
TRBJ2-7 | TRBD2 | TRBV5-1 | ASSVLAGTYEQY
TRBJ2-1 | TRBD2 | TRBV30 | AWKGGRTGEQF
TRBJ2-7 | NA | TRBV14 | ASSQDLGTYGQY
TRBJ2-7 | NA | TRBV11-2 | ASNLVPREGAEQY
TRBJ1-1 | NA | TRBV7-9 | ASSLSLVGTEAF
TRBJ1-5 | NA | TRBV19 | ASSNGNQPQH
TRBJ1-2 | NA | TRBV6-1 | ASTPAGTDYGYT
TRBJ1-2 | NA | TRBV7-2 | ASTIMSSPYGYT
TRBJ1-1 | NA | TRBV6-5 | ASSYSLGGTEAF